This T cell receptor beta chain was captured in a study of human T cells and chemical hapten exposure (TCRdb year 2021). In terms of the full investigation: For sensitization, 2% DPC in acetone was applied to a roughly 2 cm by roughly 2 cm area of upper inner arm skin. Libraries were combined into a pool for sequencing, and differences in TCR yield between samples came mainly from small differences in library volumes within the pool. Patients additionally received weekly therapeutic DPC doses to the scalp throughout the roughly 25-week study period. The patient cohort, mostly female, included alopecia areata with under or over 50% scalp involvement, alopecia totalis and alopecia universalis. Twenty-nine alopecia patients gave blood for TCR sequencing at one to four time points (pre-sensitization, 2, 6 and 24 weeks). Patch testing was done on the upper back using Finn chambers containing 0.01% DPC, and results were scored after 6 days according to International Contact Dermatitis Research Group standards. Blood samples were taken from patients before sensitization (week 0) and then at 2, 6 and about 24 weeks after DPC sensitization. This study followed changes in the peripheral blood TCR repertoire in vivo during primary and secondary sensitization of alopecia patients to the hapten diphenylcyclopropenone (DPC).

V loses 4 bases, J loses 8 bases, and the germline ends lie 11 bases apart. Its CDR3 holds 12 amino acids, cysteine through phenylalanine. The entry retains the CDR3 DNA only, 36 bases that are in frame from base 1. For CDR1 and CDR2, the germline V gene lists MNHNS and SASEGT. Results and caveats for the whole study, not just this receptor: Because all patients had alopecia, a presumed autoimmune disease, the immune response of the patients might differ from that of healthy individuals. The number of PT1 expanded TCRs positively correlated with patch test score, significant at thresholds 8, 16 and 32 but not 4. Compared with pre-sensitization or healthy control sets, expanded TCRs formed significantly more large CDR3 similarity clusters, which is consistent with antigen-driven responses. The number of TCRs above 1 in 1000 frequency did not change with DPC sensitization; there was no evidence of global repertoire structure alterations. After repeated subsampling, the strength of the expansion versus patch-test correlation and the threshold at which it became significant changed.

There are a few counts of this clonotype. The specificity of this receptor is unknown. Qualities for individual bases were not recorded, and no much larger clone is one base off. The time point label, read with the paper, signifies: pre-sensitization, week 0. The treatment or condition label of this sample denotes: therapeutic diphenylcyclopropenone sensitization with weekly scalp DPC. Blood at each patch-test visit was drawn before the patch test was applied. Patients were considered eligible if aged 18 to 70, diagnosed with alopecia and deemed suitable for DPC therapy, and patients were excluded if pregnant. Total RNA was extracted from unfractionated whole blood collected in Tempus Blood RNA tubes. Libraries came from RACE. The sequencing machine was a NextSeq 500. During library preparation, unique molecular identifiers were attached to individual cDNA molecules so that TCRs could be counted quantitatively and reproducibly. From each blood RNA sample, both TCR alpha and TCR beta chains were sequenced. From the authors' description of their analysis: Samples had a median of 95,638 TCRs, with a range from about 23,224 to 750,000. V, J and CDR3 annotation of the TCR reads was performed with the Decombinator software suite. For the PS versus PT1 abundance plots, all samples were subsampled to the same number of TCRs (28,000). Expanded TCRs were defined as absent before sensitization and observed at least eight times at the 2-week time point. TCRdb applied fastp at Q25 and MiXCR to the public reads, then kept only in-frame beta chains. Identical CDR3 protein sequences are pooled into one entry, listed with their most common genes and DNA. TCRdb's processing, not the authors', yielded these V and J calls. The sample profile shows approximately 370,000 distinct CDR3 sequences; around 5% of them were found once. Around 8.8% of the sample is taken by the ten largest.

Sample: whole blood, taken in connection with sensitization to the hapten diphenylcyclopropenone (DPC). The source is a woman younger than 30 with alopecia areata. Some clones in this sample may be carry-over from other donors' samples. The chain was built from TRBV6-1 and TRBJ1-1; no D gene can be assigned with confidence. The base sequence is TGTGCCAGCAGTGTTTCAGCGGTAGAAGCTTTCTTT. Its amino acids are CASSVSAVEAFF.